The 15 T cell receptor beta chains reported below all come from one sample, sequenced in a study of long-term antiretroviral therapy in people with HIV. At survey level, the immunoSEQ assay was run in its v3.0 version. The assay was immunoSEQ multiplex PCR, and TCRdb's table has in-frame clones only and misses some. This sample has roughly 30,000 clones, with 80% found just once. The specimen was unsorted PBMCs, collected 0.3 years after starting antiretroviral therapy. The source is a man aged 35-49 years with HIV.

The genes are TRBV6-5 and TRBJ2-7, with D possibly TRBD2 on 5 matching bases. Germline loops: CDR1 MNHEY, CDR2 SVGAGI. Trimming cost V 6 bases and J 6 bases, with 15 bases left between them. This CDR3 contains 13 residues. CDR3 DNA: TGTGCCAGCAGGGAGGTTGTCCTTGGCGAGCAGTACTTC. It codes for CASREVVLGEQYF.

V is TRBV11-2 and J is TRBJ2-7; no clear D gene. The germline CDR1 and CDR2 sequences are SGHAT and FQNNGV. Trimming pared 1 base from V and 5 bases from J, leaving 6 bases between. This CDR3 is built from 12 residues. CDR3 sequence reads: CASSLVADEQYF. The CDR3 DNA sequence: TGTGCCAGCAGCTTAGTGGCGGACGAGCAGTACTTC.

The chain employs TRBV7-2 and TRBJ2-4; 7 bases fit TRBD2. From germline, CDR1 is SGHTA and CDR2 FQGNSA. The junction had 9 bases not matched to a gene; V was cut back by 5 bases and J by 5 bases. The CDR3 covers 15 residues. CDR3 sequence (DNA): TGTGCCAGCAGCCGAAGGGTAGCGGGCCAAAACATTCAGTACTTC. This translates into CASSRRVAGQNIQYF. The variable domain in full, with the rest retrieved from reference TRBV7-2 and TRBJ2-4, is GAGVSQSPSNKVTEKGKDVELRCDPISGHTALYWYRQSLGQGLEFLIYFQGNSAPDKSGLPSDRFSAERTGGSVSTLTIQRTQQEDSAVYLCASSRRVAGQNIQYFGAGTRLSVL.

This clone was picked up a small number of times. This chain joins TRBV4-3 and TRBJ2-2, with 7 nucleotides matching TRBD2. This CDR3 spans 14 amino acids. Germline CDR1 is LGHNA and CDR2 is YSLEER. With 4 bases clipped from V and 7 bases from J, the junction kept 6 bases outside the gene matches. CDR3 protein: CASSPLPGGGELFF. For the CDR3, the DNA is TGCGCCAGCAGCCCCCTCCCGGGAGGCGGGGAGCTGTTTTTT.

There are a few counts of this clone. The chain employs TRBV28 and TRBJ2-1; TRBD1 matches 7 bases. Trimming took 5 bases from V and 3 from J; bases not matched to a gene: 4. The CDR3 length is 14 residues. Per germline, CDR1 MDHEN and CDR2 SYDVKM. CDR3 nucleotide sequence: TGTGCCAGCAGTACAGGGGCCGTCTACAATGAGCAGTTCTTC. The encoded protein is CASSTGAVYNEQFF.

The chain carries TRBV19 and TRBJ1-5, with a possible D match to TRBD1 (6 bases). The CDR3 runs 14 residues. Germline CDR1 and CDR2: LNHDA and SQIVND (reference sequence). V was trimmed by 1 base and J by 7 bases, leaving 11 bases between them. The CDR3 loop is CASSIVQGHQPQHF. CDR3 coding DNA: TGTGCCAGTAGTATAGTACAGGGCCACCAGCCCCAGCATTTT. Together with reference TRBV19 and TRBJ1-5, the CDR3 gives the full variable domain: DGGITQSPKYLFRKEGQNVTLSCEQNLNHDAMYWYRQDPGQGLRLIYYSQIVNDFQKGDIAEGYSVSREKKESFPLTVTSAQKNPTAFYLCASSIVQGHQPQHFGDGTRLSIL.

Only one count was recorded for this clone. The genes are TRBV28 and TRBJ2-7; TRBD1 might be the D (5 bases). This CDR3 comprises 14 residues. Germline V gene lookup returns CDR1 MDHEN and CDR2 SYDVKM. Trimming shortened V by 6 bases and J by 5 bases, and 17 bases separated the two germline ends. This CDR3 is CASSRPQGSNEQYF. The CDR3 DNA is TGTGCCAGCAGCCGCCCCCAGGGTTCCAACGAGCAGTACTTC.

V and J are TRBV7-2 and TRBJ2-1; D is unresolved. Germline V gene lookup returns CDR1 SGHTA and CDR2 FQGNSA. V lost 5 bases to trimming and J lost 0 bases, with 11 bases between them. The length of the CDR3 is 15 residues. CDR3 amino acids: CASSADVSSYNEQFF. In DNA form, the CDR3 reads TGTGCCAGCAGCGCGGACGTGAGCTCCTACAATGAGCAGTTCTTC.

On this clone: The germline gene is not matched at one end of the junction; a read error may be the cause. CDR3 sequence: CASSPGLSYEQYF. The CDR3 DNA reads as TGTGCTAGCAGCCCAGGGCTCTCCTACGAGCAGTACTTC. The chain carries TRBV7-7 and TRBJ2-7; D is possibly TRBD1 (5 bases). The CDR3 runs to 13 residues. Germline CDR1 and CDR2: SSHAT and FNYEAQ (reference sequence). The full variable domain, in which reference TRBV7-7 and TRBJ2-7 provide the parts outside the CDR3, is GAGVSQSPRYKVTKRGQDVTLRCDPISSHATLYWYQQALGQGPEFLTYFNYEAQPDKSGLPSDRFSAERPEGSISTLTIQRTEQRDSAMYRCASSPGLSYEQYFGPGTRLTVT.

The genes are TRBV7-9 and TRBJ2-7; tentatively, D is TRBD1 (6 bases). Germline CDR1 and CDR2: SEHNR and FQNEAQ (reference sequence). This CDR3 has 13 residues. The germline V and J ends were trimmed by 10 bases and 0 bases, with 13 bases remaining between them. Here the CDR3 reads CATRGTSSYEQYF. In DNA form, the CDR3 reads TGTGCCACAAGGGGGACCAGCTCCTACGAGCAGTACTTC.

The chain employs TRBV4-3 and TRBJ2-5, with 8 bases lining up with TRBD2. The CDR3 is made up of 16 amino acids. Germline CDR1 LGHNA, CDR2 YSLEER. Trimming at V came to 6 bases and at J to 1 base, leaving 10 bases not matched to a gene. CDR3 coding DNA: TGCGCCAGCAGTCAGGGTGGGCTAGCGGGCCAAGAGACCCAGTACTTC. Translation gives CASSQGGLAGQETQYF.

The rearrangement links TRBV18 to TRBJ2-4, with D unresolved. The CDR3 spans 16 residues. Germline CDR1 reads KGHSH; CDR2 reads LQKENI. V lost 6 bases and J 0 bases, leaving 15 bases between the germline ends. The chain's CDR3 is CASSLSFSLAKNIQYF. CDR3 DNA: TGTGCCAGCTCCCTTAGTTTTAGTCTAGCCAAAAACATTCAGTACTTC.

This chain joins TRBV6-4 and TRBJ2-2; 7 nucleotides agree with TRBD1. The CDR3 contains 15 residues. J was trimmed by 3 bases and V by 3 bases; bases with no gene match: 4. Looked up from germline, CDR1 is MRHNA and CDR2 is SNTAGT. Here the CDR3 DNA reads TGTGCCAGCAGTGAAGGGGGACAGTACACCGGGGAGCTGTTTTTT. Its protein is CASSEGGQYTGELFF.

This chain connects TRBV6-5 to TRBJ2-6, with unresolved D. The CDR3 is made up of 15 amino acids. V lost 7 bases and J lost 0, with 10 bases in between. The germline gives CDR1 MNHEY, CDR2 SVGAGI. The CDR3 DNA follows: TGTGCCAGCAAGGCAGTAAACTCTGGGGCCAACGTCCTGACTTTC. It encodes CASKAVNSGANVLTF.

V usage is TRBV7-8 and J usage is TRBJ1-1, with no clear D. Germline CDR1 reads SGHVS; CDR2 reads FQNEAQ. The CDR3 spans 13 residues. The germline V and J ends were trimmed by 4 bases and 11 bases, with 17 bases remaining between them. CDR3: CASSSQGQTKAFF. CDR3 sequence (DNA): TGTGCCAGCAGCTCCCAAGGGCAGACGAAGGCTTTCTTT.